This T cell receptor (beta chain) was recorded in a study of cytomegalovirus exposure and HLA in healthy donors. Notes on the study in general: Most TCR sequences were seen very rarely across donors, but some public TCRs occurred in many. The study put 150 or so TCR beta chains on its list as cytomegalovirus-associated.

Researchers ran the PCR with 60 Vbeta and 13 Jbeta primers. Data came from immunoSEQ multiplex PCR; TCRdb stores just in-frame clones and leaves some out. The data hold about 130,000 clones, with 55% to 75% observed a single time. With regard to this clone: The antigen is unknown.

Material for sequencing was PBMCs. The TCR was taken from a man under 40 in good health and CMV-seropositive.

This CDR3 is CASSRGYEQYF. The CDR3 DNA follows: TGTGCCAGCAGTCGAGGCTACGAGCAGTACTTC. V gene TRBV6-6 combines with J gene TRBJ2-7, with no clear D. Between the trimmed V and J ends, which lost 5 bases and 3 bases, there was a span of 5 bases. The V gene's germline CDR1 is MNHNY and CDR2 SVGAGI (reference sequence). This CDR3 comprises 11 residues.